The clone carrying this T cell receptor beta chain showed up many times. Antigen unknown. The entry originates in a study of blood T cells in healthy people across ages. Ranging in age from roughly 6 to 95, the donors were healthy Caucasian individuals from Russia. Study-wide results and limits: Diversity of TCR beta correlated strongly with naive T cell percentage. The donors' CMV status was not determined, possibly confounding changes in expanded clonotypes.

The use of a sample-barcoded 5' primer and a J-beta primer mix characterized a second PCR of roughly 6 to 11 cycles. All samples yielded 3 million or more CDR3-containing paired-end reads. TCRdb reprocessed the 5' RACE reads via MiXCR and lists one record per CDR3 protein. This table holds some 750,000 distinct CDR3 sequences, roughly 20% found once. Trimming took 2 bases from V and 7 from J, leaving 15 bases between them. Germline-derived CDR1 and CDR2 are MNHEY and SVGEGT. CDR3 size: 16 residues. This chain links TRBV6-2 or TRBV6-3 with TRBJ1-6; D is ambiguous. Sequencing was performed on blood. This receptor was obtained from a man aged 65 to 85 in good health. CDR3 loop: CASSYPPRRNNSPLHF. The CDR3 DNA follows: TGTGCCAGCAGTTACCCACCCAGGCGCAACAATTCACCCCTCCACTTT.